These 28 T cell receptor beta chains originate from one sample sequenced in a study of T cell changes during pregnancy in multiple sclerosis. The data were produced by immunoSEQ multiplex PCR, yet TCRdb's version contains in-frame clones alone and is incomplete. The table has 69,000 or so clones, approximately 91% seen once. The starting material was peripheral blood, obtained in the third trimester of pregnancy. These receptors were taken from a female donor with multiple sclerosis, enrolled in a pregnancy study.

The chain has TRBV6-4 and TRBJ2-1; 9 bases agree with TRBD2. V gave up 5 bases and J gave up 0 bases; unmatched junction bases: 5. CDR1 and CDR2 from the germline V gene are MRHNA and SNTAGT. The CDR3 is made up of 16 amino acids. As DNA, the CDR3 is TGTGCCAGCAGTCGTCTAGCGGGGAGCTCCTACAATGAGCAGTTCTTC. It is translated as CASSRLAGSSYNEQFF.

On this clone itself: A junction end diverges from the germline sequence, so it may reflect a read error. The chain is built from TRBV7-7 and TRBJ2-5; D gene unclear. The CDR3 loop spans 15 amino acids. The V gene's germline CDR1 is SSHAT and CDR2 FNYEAQ (reference sequence). The CDR3 reads CASSLTGQVGETQYF. The CDR3, as DNA: TGTGCTAGCAGCTTAACTGGGCAGGTCGGCGAGACCCAGTACTTC. Based on the CDR3 plus reference TRBV7-7 and TRBJ2-5, the full variable domain is GAGVSQSPRYKVTKRGQDVTLRCDPISSHATLYWYQQALGQGPEFLTYFNYEAQPDKSGLPSDRFSAERPEGSISTLTIQRTEQRDSAMYRCASSLTGQVGETQYFGPGTRLLVL.

This clone has only a few counts. The chain recombines TRBV10-3 with TRBJ2-7; TRBD1 matches at 7 bases. The CDR3 totals 16 residues. Germline lookup yields CDR1 ENHRY and CDR2 SYGVKD. J gave up 3 bases and V 4 bases, and 12 bases lay outside the gene matches. CDR3 sequence (DNA): TGTGCCATCAGTGTGGGTAGGGGGCTTCGGATCTACGAGCAGTACTTC. Translation gives CAISVGRGLRIYEQYF.

This chain joins TRBV18 and TRBJ2-1; D gene uncertain. Trimming pared 3 bases from V and 0 bases from J, leaving 9 bases between. CDR3 size: 15 residues. Germline V gene data show CDR1 as KGHSH and CDR2 as LQKENI. The CDR3 region has the DNA TGTGCCAGCTCACCCCAGGAAACCTCCTACAATGAGCAGTTCTTC. It is translated as CASSPQETSYNEQFF.

V gene TRBV20-1 combines with J gene TRBJ1-1; D ambiguous. Between the trimmed V and J ends, which lost 5 bases and 6 bases, there was a span of 10 bases. Germline V gene sequence: CDR1 DFQATT, CDR2 SNEGSKA (reference sequence). This CDR3 has 11 amino acids. The CDR3 region has the DNA TGCAGTGCTTGGCGAGGGCCTGAAGCTTTCTTT. Its translation: CSAWRGPEAFF.

This clone was counted only a few times. The chain joins TRBV9 to TRBJ1-1, with D possibly being TRBD1 (6 bases). The germline V gene has CDR1 SGDLS and CDR2 YYNGEE. The length of the CDR3 is 12 residues. The V and J ends lost 7 bases and 0 bases respectively, with 7 bases between them. In DNA form, the CDR3 reads TGTGCCAGCGGGGGCGTGAACACTGAAGCTTTCTTT. This translates into CASGGVNTEAFF.

The chain uses TRBV7-9 and TRBJ1-2; D perhaps matches TRBD1 (5 bases). Trimming pared 5 bases from V and 4 bases from J, leaving 14 bases between. The CDR3 is 14 residues long. Germline CDR1 reads SEHNR; CDR2 reads FQNEAQ (reference sequence). The CDR3 DNA follows: TGTGCCAGCAGCCCTCTGCAGACAGTCTATGGCTACACCTTC. Encoded protein: CASSPLQTVYGYTF.

This chain connects TRBV2 to TRBJ2-2; 9 bases fit TRBD1. This CDR3 contains 15 residues. Germline CDR1 reads SNHLY; CDR2 reads FYNNEI. V lost 6 bases, J lost 3 bases, and 5 bases stayed unmatched. The CDR3 protein is CASRQGALDTGELFF. The CDR3 nucleotides read TGTGCCAGCAGACAGGGGGCTCTGGACACCGGGGAGCTGTTTTTT.

The chain uses TRBV11-3 and TRBJ2-1; TRBD2 matches at 10 bases. The CDR3 has 15 residues. Germline CDR1 SGHNT, CDR2 YENEEA. Trimming at V came to 8 bases and at J to 9 bases, leaving 13 bases not matched to a gene. CDR3 sequence reads: CASQAGGPDHGEQFF. CDR3 DNA: TGTGCCAGCCAAGCGGGGGGGCCTGATCACGGTGAGCAGTTCTTC. The full variable domain, completed using reference TRBV11-3 and TRBJ2-1, is EAGVVQSPRYKIIEKKQPVAFWCNPISGHNTLYWYLQNLGQGPELLIRYENEEAVDDSQLPKDRFSAERLKGVDSTLKIQPAELGDSAVYLCASQAGGPDHGEQFFGPGTRLTVL.

In this sample, this clone is medium-sized. The chain joins TRBV29-1 to TRBJ1-2; 11 bases agree with TRBD1. Trimming at V came to 6 bases and at J to 5 bases, leaving 11 bases not matched to a gene. The CDR3 is 15 amino acids. Germline loops: CDR1 SQVTM, CDR2 ANQGSEA. Here the CDR3 reads CSVGGQGALGYGYTF. The CDR3, as DNA: TGCAGCGTCGGAGGACAGGGGGCTTTAGGGTATGGCTACACCTTC. The complete variable domain, with remaining parts taken from reference TRBV29-1 and TRBJ1-2, reads SAVISQKPSRDICQRGTSLTIQCQVDSQVTMMFWYRQQPGQSLTLIATANQGSEATYESGFVIDKFPISRPNLTFSTLTVSNMSPEDSSIYLCSVGGQGALGYGYTFGSGTRLTVV.

V usage is TRBV5-1 and J usage is TRBJ2-1; 10 nucleotides align to TRBD2. Germline CDR1 reads SGHRS; CDR2 reads YFSETQ. Trimming removed 6 bases from V and 9 bases from J; junction bases left unmatched: 15. CDR3 size: 16 residues. CDR3 protein: CASKAGGSGGAGEQFF. Written as DNA, the CDR3 is TGCGCCAGCAAAGCCGGGGGCAGCGGGGGGGCAGGTGAGCAGTTCTTC. The entire variable domain, with the rest obtained from reference TRBV5-1 and TRBJ2-1, is as follows: KAGVTQTPRYLIKTRGQQVTLSCSPISGHRSVSWYQQTPGQGLQFLFEYFSETQRNKGNFPGRFSGRQFSNSRSEMNVSTLELGDSALYLCASKAGGSGGAGEQFFGPGTRLTVL.

The CDR3, as DNA: TGTGCCAGCAGCCCCGGGGGGAGGGATAATTCACCCCTCCACTTT. The encoded protein is CASSPGGRDNSPLHF. V gene TRBV9 combines with J gene TRBJ1-6; tentative D call: TRBD1 (5 bases). CDR3 length: 15 amino acids. Between the trimmed V and J ends, which lost 4 bases and 5 bases, there was a span of 13 bases. Germline V lookup: CDR1 SGDLS, CDR2 YYNGEE.

V is TRBV19 and J is TRBJ1-1; tentative D call: TRBD1 (6 bases). The germline V and J ends were trimmed by 3 bases and 6 bases, with 14 bases remaining between them. Germline V CDR1 and CDR2: LNHDA, SQIVND (reference sequence). The CDR3 is 14 amino acids. The CDR3 DNA reads TGTGCCAGTAGTATTCCTCTCAGGGGTCCTGAAGCTTTCTTT. Amino acids: CASSIPLRGPEAFF.

The chain carries TRBV27 and TRBJ2-2, with no clear D. V dropped 0 bases and J dropped 1 base, with 9 bases sitting between them. Germline-derived CDR1 and CDR2 are MNHEY and SMNVEV (reference sequence). CDR3 length: 16 residues. The CDR3 nucleotides read TGTGCCAGCAGTTTATCGGCCCAGATGAACACCGGGGAGCTGTTTTTT. Translated, it gives CASSLSAQMNTGELFF.

The chain has TRBV5-1 and TRBJ1-2, with 9 bases aligning to TRBD1. This CDR3 comprises 13 residues. Looked up from germline, CDR1 is SGHRS and CDR2 is YFSETQ. The V and J ends lost 0 bases and 7 bases, in that order; junction bases with no gene match: 1. CDR3 bases: TGCGCCAGCAGCTTGGGACAGGGGGTTGGCTACACCTTC. Amino acids: CASSLGQGVGYTF.

This rearrangement joins TRBV9 to TRBJ2-1; D possibly corresponds to TRBD2 (5 bases). The CDR3 runs 16 residues. Trimming shortened V by 0 bases and J by 5 bases, and 15 bases separated the two germline ends. Germline V gives CDR1 SGDLS, CDR2 YYNGEE. The CDR3 sequence: CASSVGSGTRNNEQFF. As DNA, the CDR3 is TGTGCCAGCAGCGTAGGTTCGGGCACTAGAAACAATGAGCAGTTCTTC. Based on the CDR3 plus reference TRBV9 and TRBJ2-1, the full variable domain is DSGVTQTPKHLITATGQRVTLRCSPRSGDLSVYWYQQSLDQGLQFLIQYYNGEERAKGNILERFSAQQFPDLHSELNLSSLELGDSALYFCASSVGSGTRNNEQFFGPGTRLTVL.

The chain is built from TRBV5-6 and TRBJ2-1; TRBD2 aligns across 9 bases. This CDR3 region has 16 residues. CDR1 and CDR2 (germline): SGHDT, YYEEEE. V gave up 0 bases and J gave up 8 bases; unmatched junction bases: 9. The CDR3 DNA follows: TGTGCCAGCAGCTTGGCTCTAGCGGGGTGGTTGGATGAGCAGTTCTTC. Its protein product is CASSLALAGWLDEQFF.

This clone has just one count. V gene TRBV11-2 combines with J gene TRBJ2-3; 8 bases line up with TRBD1. Germline V gives CDR1 SGHAT, CDR2 FQNNGV. The CDR3 consists of 17 residues. The J segment lost 0 bases and the V segment lost 4 bases, leaving 9 bases of the junction unmatched. The CDR3, as DNA: TGTGCCAGCAGCTCCGATCCGACAGGGGTTAGCACAGATACGCAGTATTTT. Amino acid sequence: CASSSDPTGVSTDTQYF.

DNA of the CDR3: TGTGCCAGCAGCTTGAGCTCCTACAATGAGCAGTTCTTC. Translated, it gives CASSLSSYNEQFF. The chain couples TRBV7-2 to TRBJ2-1; D gene ambiguous. The V end lost 3 bases, the J end lost 0 bases, and 3 bases lay between the germline ends. The CDR3 length is 13 residues. Germline assignment: CDR1 SGHTA and CDR2 FQGNSA. The variable domain in full, completed from reference TRBV7-2 and TRBJ2-1, reads GAGVSQSPSNKVTEKGKDVELRCDPISGHTALYWYRQSLGQGLEFLIYFQGNSAPDKSGLPSDRFSAERTGGSVSTLTIQRTQQEDSAVYLCASSLSSYNEQFFGPGTRLTVL.

This clone has a single count. The V call is TRBV18, the J call TRBJ1-3; D is uncertain. Germline V gene lookup returns CDR1 KGHSH and CDR2 LQKENI. The V gene lost 3 bases and the J gene lost 3 bases, with 15 bases spanning the gap. CDR3 size: 16 residues. This chain's CDR3 is CASSPRRWGDGNTIYF. CDR3 DNA sequence: TGTGCCAGCTCACCTCGGAGGTGGGGAGATGGAAACACCATATATTTT.

The rearrangement joins TRBV5-5 to TRBJ2-1; weak D call: TRBD1 (6 bases). This CDR3 is 15 amino acids long. With 0 bases removed from V and 0 bases from J, the gap between germline ends came to 7 bases. The germline V gene has CDR1 SGHKS and CDR2 YYEKEE (reference sequence). CDR3 nucleotide sequence: TGTGCCAGCAGCTTGGAGGGGGTCTCCTACAATGAGCAGTTCTTC. This encodes CASSLEGVSYNEQFF. Full variable domain (rest looked up from reference TRBV5-5 and TRBJ2-1): DAGVTQSPTHLIKTRGQQVTLRCSPISGHKSVSWYQQVLGQGPQFIFQYYEKEERGRGNFPDRFSARQFPNYSSELNVNALLLGDSALYLCASSLEGVSYNEQFFGPGTRLTVL.

The chain employs TRBV6-5 and TRBJ2-1, with no clear D. This CDR3 contains 15 residues. The germline V and J ends were trimmed by 5 bases and 0 bases, with 11 bases remaining between them. CDR1 and CDR2 (germline): MNHEY, SVGAGI. Here the CDR3 reads CASSPLLSSYNEQFF. The CDR3 DNA is TGTGCCAGCAGTCCCCTATTGAGCTCCTACAATGAGCAGTTCTTC.

The chain employs TRBV28 and TRBJ1-6; possibly TRBD1 for D (5 bases). The V gene lost 6 bases and the J gene lost 7 bases, with 22 bases spanning the gap. The germline V gene encodes CDR1 MDHEN and CDR2 SYDVKM. This CDR3 has 17 residues. CDR3 loop: CASSDSPQGLMNSPLHF. The DNA for the CDR3 is TGTGCCAGCAGCGACAGCCCTCAGGGCCTAATGAATTCACCCCTCCACTTT.

This sequence joins TRBV2 and TRBJ1-4; D is undetermined. The V end was cut by 2 bases, the J end by 8 bases, with 15 bases between. Germline V gene data show CDR1 as SNHLY and CDR2 as FYNNEI. CDR3 length: 15 residues. The CDR3: CASSEPGRSGEKLFF. CDR3 coding DNA: TGTGCCAGCAGTGAACCCGGGAGGAGCGGGGAAAAACTGTTTTTT.

This chain uses TRBV4-1 with TRBJ2-3, with TRBD1 identical over 8 bases. The trim removed 1 base at V and 3 bases at J, leaving 0 bases unmatched. This CDR3 has 14 amino acids. Germline values: CDR1 MGHRA, CDR2 YSYEKL. DNA for the CDR3: TGCGCCAGCAGCCAAGGGACAGGGACAGATACGCAGTATTTT. Translating gives CASSQGTGTDTQYF.

V and J are TRBV7-3 and TRBJ2-5; the match to TRBD2 covers 9 bases. Trimming at V came to 4 bases and at J to 11 bases, leaving 5 bases not matched to a gene. This CDR3 region has 12 residues. CDR1 is SGHTA, CDR2 FQGTGA, per germline. The CDR3 DNA reads as TGTGCCAGCAGCTCGCCTAGCGGGGTGCAGTACTTC. As protein: CASSSPSGVQYF.

This clone was seen more than once but under ten times. The V and J genes are TRBV9 and TRBJ2-1; 8 bases are shared with TRBD1. After removal of 0 bases from V and 9 bases from J, the junction contained 5 bases not matched to a gene. The germline gives CDR1 SGDLS, CDR2 YYNGEE. The CDR3 is 14 amino acids. The CDR3 protein is CASSVVVTGGEQFF. For the CDR3, the DNA is TGTGCCAGCAGCGTAGTTGTCACAGGGGGTGAGCAGTTCTTC.

The chain links TRBV6-1 to TRBJ1-2; 10 bases map to TRBD1. Trimming at V came to 6 bases and at J to 7 bases, leaving 11 bases not matched to a gene. Germline V gives CDR1 MNHNS, CDR2 SASEGT. The length of the CDR3 is 15 residues. In DNA form, the CDR3 reads TGTGCCAGCAGCCAGAGGCGGGACAGGGGATCTGGCTACACCTTC. Translation: CASSQRRDRGSGYTF.